These 14 T cell receptor beta chains came from one sample sequenced in a study of CD8 T cells in ankylosing spondylitis. Study-level points and caveats: Seven to nine highly homologous variants made up a TCR beta motif, and this motif appeared characteristic of ankylosing spondylitis blood.

TCRdb re-called the 5' RACE reads with MiXCR, one entry per CDR3 protein. In the table there are under 550,000 distinct CDR3 sequences, 20% to 30% of which are singletons. Antigen specificity for these receptors is unknown. Sequencing was performed on blood, either unsorted or a sorted T cell fraction (not recorded which). Receptors were obtained from a male donor with ankylosing spondylitis.

In DNA form, the CDR3 reads TGCAGTGCTAGACACCGGGACAGCTCCTACAATGAGCAGTTCTTC. Protein product: CSARHRDSSYNEQFF. The chain couples TRBV20-1 to TRBJ2-1, with 7 bases aligning to TRBD1. V trimming: 2 bases; J trimming: 0 bases; junction bases outside the gene matches: 4. The V gene's germline CDR1 is DFQATT and CDR2 SNEGSKA (reference sequence). CDR3 length: 15 amino acids.

This chain uses TRBV5-1 with TRBJ1-1, with a weak D call TRBD1 (5 bases). CDR3 length equals 14 residues. V lost 1 base to trimming and J lost 3 bases, with 10 bases between them. Germline values: CDR1 SGHRS, CDR2 YFSETQ. The CDR3 loop reads CASSLMGVDTEAFF. The CDR3 nucleotides read TGCGCCAGCAGCTTGATGGGGGTAGACACTGAAGCTTTCTTT.

This clonotype was seen a handful of times. The chain has TRBV10-3 and TRBJ1-2; tentatively, D is TRBD1 (5 bases). The CDR3 loop spans 12 amino acids. V lost 3 bases to trimming and J lost 8 bases, with 10 bases between them. CDR1 and CDR2 (germline): ENHRY, SYGVKD. The CDR3 DNA follows: TGTGCCATCAGTGACGGAGGGGACGGCTACACCTTC. Residues: CAISDGGDGYTF.

This chain connects TRBV20-1 to TRBJ1-2; 7 nucleotides agree with TRBD1. The CDR3 extends over 17 amino acids. Germline V lookup: CDR1 DFQATT, CDR2 SNEGSKA (reference sequence). After removal of 0 bases from V and 0 bases from J, the junction contained 10 bases not matched to a gene. CDR3 loop: CSARDPPSTGPNYGYTF. The CDR3 DNA follows: TGCAGTGCTAGAGATCCACCTTCGACAGGGCCTAACTATGGCTACACCTTC.

The J gene is TRBJ2-7, the V gene TRBV7-6; 8 bases map to TRBD2. The trim removed 1 base at V and 9 bases at J, leaving 23 bases unmatched. In germline, CDR1 is SGHVS, CDR2 FNYEAQ. This CDR3 is 19 amino acids long. CDR3 sequence (DNA): TGTGCCAGCAGCTTAGTTTCGGGAGGGACCCACCGCCGCCTTACGAGGCAGTACTTC. As protein: CASSLVSGGTHRRLTRQYF.

A few counts support this clonotype. The junction differs from germline at one of its ends, possibly a read error. This chain joins TRBV7-9 and TRBJ2-1, with D perhaps matching TRBD2 (5 bases). Germline V CDR1 and CDR2: SEHNR, FQNEAQ (reference sequence). CDR3 length: 13 amino acids. The CDR3 DNA reads TGTGCCATCAGCCCCGGGGTTTACAATGAGCAGTTCTTC. Protein sequence: CAISPGVYNEQFF.

The chain employs TRBV5-1 and TRBJ1-2, with 11 bases lining up with TRBD1. The V segment lost 4 bases and the J segment 8 bases; nucleotides outside the gene matches: 7. The CDR3 has 14 amino acids. Germline lookup yields CDR1 SGHRS and CDR2 YFSETQ. DNA for the CDR3: TGCGCCAGCAGCCCAAGGACAGGGGGCGAGGGCTACACCTTC. As protein: CASSPRTGGEGYTF.

The chain carries TRBV10-3 and TRBJ2-1, with D unresolved. V gave up 3 bases and J gave up 5 bases, with 8 bases separating them. Per germline, CDR1 ENHRY and CDR2 SYGVKD. This CDR3 is 13 amino acids long. The CDR3 bases are TGTGCCATCAGTGATGGCGGAAACAATGAGCAGTTCTTC. This sequence encodes CAISDGGNNEQFF.

V is TRBV7-9 and J is TRBJ2-7; 7 positions match TRBD2. The CDR3 is 15 residues long. Unmatched junction bases numbered 10, after V lost 2 bases and J lost 6 bases. Per germline, CDR1 SEHNR and CDR2 FQNEAQ (reference sequence). CDR3 DNA sequence: TGTGCCAGCAGCTTATTTGGCGGGAGAGGTGGCGAGCAGTACTTC. Protein: CASSLFGGRGGEQYF.

This chain links TRBV2 with TRBJ2-7; weak D call: TRBD1 (6 bases). V gave up 4 bases and J gave up 2 bases, with 12 bases separating them. This CDR3 contains 14 residues. Germline loops: CDR1 SNHLY, CDR2 FYNNEI. The CDR3 DNA sequence: TGTGCCAGCAGTGCGGCAGGGGCGGCCTACGAGCAGTACTTC. Translation gives CASSAAGAAYEQYF. Supplemented by reference TRBV2 and TRBJ2-7, the full variable domain reads EPEVTQTPSHQVTQMGQEVILRCVPISNHLYFYWYRQILGQKVEFLVSFYNNEISEKSEIFDDQFSVERPDGSNFTLKIRSTKLEDSAMYFCASSAAGAAYEQYFGPGTRLTVT.

The rearrangement joins TRBV5-1 to TRBJ1-5; D is uncertain. V was pared by 4 bases and J by 4 bases, with 12 bases between. Germline assignment: CDR1 SGHRS and CDR2 YFSETQ. The CDR3 spans 14 residues. In nucleotides, the CDR3 is TGCGCCAGCAGCCCCGAGAACATTAATCAGCCCCAGCATTTT. It translates to CASSPENINQPQHF. Using reference TRBV5-1 and TRBJ1-5 for the parts outside the CDR3, the full variable domain is KAGVTQTPRYLIKTRGQQVTLSCSPISGHRSVSWYQQTPGQGLQFLFEYFSETQRNKGNFPGRFSGRQFSNSRSEMNVSTLELGDSALYLCASSPENINQPQHFGDGTRLSIL.

V is TRBV7-6 and J is TRBJ2-1; D gene unclear. The CDR3 length is 15 residues. CDR1 SGHVS and CDR2 FNYEAQ come from the germline V gene. V lost 0 bases and J lost 2, with 8 bases in between. The DNA of the CDR3 is TGTGCCAGCAGCTTAGCGAGCGCGACCTACAATGAGCAGTTCTTC. It is translated as CASSLASATYNEQFF.

This chain joins TRBV12-3 or TRBV12-4 and TRBJ2-3; no firm D call. This CDR3 has 12 amino acids. The V end was cut by 6 bases, the J end by 7 bases, with 11 bases between. CDR3 DNA: TGTGCCAGCAGCCTCGGACGATATACGCAGTATTTT. Translated: CASSLGRYTQYF.

The chain recombines TRBV15 with TRBJ2-1; D perhaps matches TRBD2 (5 bases). The CDR3 loop spans 15 amino acids. Germline CDR1 is LNHNV and CDR2 is YYDKDF (reference sequence). The V and J ends lost 0 bases and 6 bases respectively, with 12 bases between them. CDR3 nucleotides: TGTGCCACCAGCAGAGATCCAGGACTTTTCAATGAGCAGTTCTTC. It yields the protein CATSRDPGLFNEQFF.